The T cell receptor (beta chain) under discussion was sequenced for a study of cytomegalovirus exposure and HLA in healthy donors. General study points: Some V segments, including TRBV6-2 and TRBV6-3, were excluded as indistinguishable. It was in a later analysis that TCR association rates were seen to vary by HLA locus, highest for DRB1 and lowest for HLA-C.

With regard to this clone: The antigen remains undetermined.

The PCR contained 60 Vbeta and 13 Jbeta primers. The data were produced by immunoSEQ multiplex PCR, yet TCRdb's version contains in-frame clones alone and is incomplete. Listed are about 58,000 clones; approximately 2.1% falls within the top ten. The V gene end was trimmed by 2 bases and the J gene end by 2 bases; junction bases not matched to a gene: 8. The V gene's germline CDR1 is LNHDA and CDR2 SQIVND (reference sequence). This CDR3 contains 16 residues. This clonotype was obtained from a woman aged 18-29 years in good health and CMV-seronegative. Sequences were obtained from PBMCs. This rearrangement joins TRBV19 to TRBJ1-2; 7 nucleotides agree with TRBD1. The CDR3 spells CASSILKGAVNYGYTF. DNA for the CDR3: TGTGCCAGTAGTATACTTAAGGGGGCGGTGAACTATGGCTACACCTTC.